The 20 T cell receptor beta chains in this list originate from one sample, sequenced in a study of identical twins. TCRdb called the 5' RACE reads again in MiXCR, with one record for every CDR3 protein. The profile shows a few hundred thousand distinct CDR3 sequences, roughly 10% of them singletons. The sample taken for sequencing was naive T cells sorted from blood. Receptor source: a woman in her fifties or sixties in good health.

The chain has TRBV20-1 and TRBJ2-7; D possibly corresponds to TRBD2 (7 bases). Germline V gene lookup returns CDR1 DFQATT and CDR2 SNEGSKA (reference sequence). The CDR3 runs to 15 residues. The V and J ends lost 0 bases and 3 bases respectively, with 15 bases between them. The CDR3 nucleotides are TGCAGTGCTAGAGATCGGCGGGGAGGGGGCTACGAGCAGTACTTC. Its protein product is CSARDRRGGGYEQYF.

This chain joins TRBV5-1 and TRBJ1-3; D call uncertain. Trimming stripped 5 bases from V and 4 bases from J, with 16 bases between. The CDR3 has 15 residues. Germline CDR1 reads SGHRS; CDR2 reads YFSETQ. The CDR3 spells CASRLRPTDGNTIYF. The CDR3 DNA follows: TGCGCCAGCAGACTACGCCCGACGGACGGAAACACCATATATTTT.

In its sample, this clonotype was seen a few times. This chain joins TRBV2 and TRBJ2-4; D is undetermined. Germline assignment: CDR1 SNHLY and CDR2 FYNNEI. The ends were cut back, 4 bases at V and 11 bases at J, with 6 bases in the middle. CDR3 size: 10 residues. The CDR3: CASSAEVQYF. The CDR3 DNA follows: TGTGCCAGCAGTGCAGAAGTTCAGTACTTC.

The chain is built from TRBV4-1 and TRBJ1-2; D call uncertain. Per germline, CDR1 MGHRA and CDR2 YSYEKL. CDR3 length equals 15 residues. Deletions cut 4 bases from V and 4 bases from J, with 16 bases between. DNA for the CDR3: TGCGCCAGCAGCCGAGAGACCGAGAGCCTCTATGGCTACACCTTC. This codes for CASSRETESLYGYTF.

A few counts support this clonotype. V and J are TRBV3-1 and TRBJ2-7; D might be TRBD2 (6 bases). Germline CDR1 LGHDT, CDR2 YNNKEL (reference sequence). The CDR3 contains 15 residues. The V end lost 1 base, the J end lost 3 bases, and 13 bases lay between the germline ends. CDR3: CASSQAAAGNYEQYF. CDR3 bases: TGTGCCAGCAGCCAAGCCGCAGCGGGCAACTACGAGCAGTACTTC.

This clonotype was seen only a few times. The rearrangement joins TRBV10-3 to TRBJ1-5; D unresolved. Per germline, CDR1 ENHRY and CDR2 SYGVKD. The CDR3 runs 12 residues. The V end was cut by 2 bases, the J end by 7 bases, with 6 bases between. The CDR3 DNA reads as TGTGCCATCAGTGAGGGGGTACAGCCCCAGCATTTT. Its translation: CAISEGVQPQHF.

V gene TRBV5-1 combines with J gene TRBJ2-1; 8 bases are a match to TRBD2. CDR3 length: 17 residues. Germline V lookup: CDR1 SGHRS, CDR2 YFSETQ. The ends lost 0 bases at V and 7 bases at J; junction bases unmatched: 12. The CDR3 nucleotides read TGCGCCAGCAGCTTGGCCGTTTTGGGACTAGGGGCGAATGAGCAGTTCTTC. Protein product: CASSLAVLGLGANEQFF.

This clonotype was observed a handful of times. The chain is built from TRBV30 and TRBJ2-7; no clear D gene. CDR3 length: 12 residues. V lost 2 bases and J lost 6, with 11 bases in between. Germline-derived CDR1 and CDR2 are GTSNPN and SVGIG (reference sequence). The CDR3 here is CAWSHTLGEQYF. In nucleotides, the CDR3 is TGTGCCTGGAGTCACACCCTAGGCGAGCAGTACTTC.

The CDR3 DNA follows: TGCAGTGCTAGAGATCCGACCCCACAGAGAGCCATGCAAGAGACCCAGTACTTC. This translates into CSARDPTPQRAMQETQYF. The chain links TRBV20-1 to TRBJ2-5; no firm D call. In germline, CDR1 is DFQATT, CDR2 SNEGSKA (reference sequence). Trimming left V 0 bases short and J 2 bases short, with 22 bases between. The CDR3 contains 18 residues.

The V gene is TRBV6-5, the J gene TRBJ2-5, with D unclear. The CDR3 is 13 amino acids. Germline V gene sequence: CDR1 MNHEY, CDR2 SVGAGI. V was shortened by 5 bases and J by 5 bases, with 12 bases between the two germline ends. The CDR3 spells CASSEEFGETQYF. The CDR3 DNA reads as TGTGCCAGCAGTGAGGAGTTCGGCGAGACCCAGTACTTC.

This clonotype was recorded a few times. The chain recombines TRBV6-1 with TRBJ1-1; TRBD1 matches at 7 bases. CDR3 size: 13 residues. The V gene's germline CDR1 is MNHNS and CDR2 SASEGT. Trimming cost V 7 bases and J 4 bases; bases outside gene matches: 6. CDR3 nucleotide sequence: TGTGCCAGCACACGGCAGGGGGGCACTGAAGCTTTCTTT. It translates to CASTRQGGTEAFF.

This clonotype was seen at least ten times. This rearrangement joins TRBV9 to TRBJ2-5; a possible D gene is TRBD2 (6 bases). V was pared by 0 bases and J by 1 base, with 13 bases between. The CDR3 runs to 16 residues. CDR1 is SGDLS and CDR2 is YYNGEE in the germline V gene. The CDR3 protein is CASSVDPGAIQETQYF. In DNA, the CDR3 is TGTGCCAGCAGCGTAGACCCGGGAGCCATCCAAGAGACCCAGTACTTC.

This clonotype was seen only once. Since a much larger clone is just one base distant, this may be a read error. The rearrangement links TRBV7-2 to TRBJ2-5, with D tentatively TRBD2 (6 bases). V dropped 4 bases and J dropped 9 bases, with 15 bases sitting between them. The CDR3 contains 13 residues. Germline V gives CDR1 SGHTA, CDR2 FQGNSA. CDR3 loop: CASSWDSAEPQYF. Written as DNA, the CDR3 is TGTGCCAGCAGCTGGGACTCAGCGGAGCCCCAGTACTTC. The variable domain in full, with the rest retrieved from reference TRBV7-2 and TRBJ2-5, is GAGVSQSPSNKVTEKGKDVELRCDPISGHTALYWYRQSLGQGLEFLIYFQGNSAPDKSGLPSDRFSAERTGGSVSTLTIQRTQQEDSAVYLCASSWDSAEPQYFGPGTRLLVL.

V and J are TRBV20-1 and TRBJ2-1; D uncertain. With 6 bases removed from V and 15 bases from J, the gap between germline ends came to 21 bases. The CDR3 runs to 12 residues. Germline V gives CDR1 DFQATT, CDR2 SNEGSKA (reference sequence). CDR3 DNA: TGCAGTGCCGAGATTAGCTCAGCCAGTCGGTTCTTC. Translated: CSAEISSASRFF.

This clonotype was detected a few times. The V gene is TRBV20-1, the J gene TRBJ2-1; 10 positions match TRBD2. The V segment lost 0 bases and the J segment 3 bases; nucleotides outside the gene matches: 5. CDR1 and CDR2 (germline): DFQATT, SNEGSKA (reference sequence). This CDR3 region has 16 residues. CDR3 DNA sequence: TGCAGTGCTAGAGAGATAAGGACTAGCGGCTACAATGAGCAGTTCTTC. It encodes CSAREIRTSGYNEQFF.

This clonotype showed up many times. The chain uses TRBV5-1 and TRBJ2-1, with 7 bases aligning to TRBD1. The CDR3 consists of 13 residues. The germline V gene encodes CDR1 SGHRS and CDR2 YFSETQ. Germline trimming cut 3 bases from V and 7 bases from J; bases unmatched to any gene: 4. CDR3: CASSSQGVNEQFF. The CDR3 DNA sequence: TGCGCCAGCAGCTCCCAGGGGGTAAATGAGCAGTTCTTC.

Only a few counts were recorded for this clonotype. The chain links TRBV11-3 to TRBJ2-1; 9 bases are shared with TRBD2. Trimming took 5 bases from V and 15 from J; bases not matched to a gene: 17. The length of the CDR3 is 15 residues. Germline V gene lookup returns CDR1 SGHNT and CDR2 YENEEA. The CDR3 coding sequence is TGTGCCAGCAGCCCAGAGGGTAGCGGGAGCCATCGCGCGTTCTTC. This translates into CASSPEGSGSHRAFF.

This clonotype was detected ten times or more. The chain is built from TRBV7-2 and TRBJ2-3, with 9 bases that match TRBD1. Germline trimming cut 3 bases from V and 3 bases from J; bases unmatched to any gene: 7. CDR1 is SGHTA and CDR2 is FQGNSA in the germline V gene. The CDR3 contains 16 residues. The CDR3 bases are TGTGCCAGCAGCTTGGGACAGGGAATGATGACAGATACGCAGTATTTT. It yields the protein CASSLGQGMMTDTQYF.

The CDR3, as DNA: TGTGCCAGTAAGGAGATGAGCGGGAGTTTAGGGGAGCAGTTCTTC. Translation: CASKEMSGSLGEQFF. The chain recombines TRBV19 with TRBJ2-1, with TRBD2 matching 8 bases. The CDR3 length is 15 residues. J lost 10 bases, V lost 7 bases, and 15 bases had no gene match. In germline, CDR1 is LNHDA, CDR2 SQIVND (reference sequence).

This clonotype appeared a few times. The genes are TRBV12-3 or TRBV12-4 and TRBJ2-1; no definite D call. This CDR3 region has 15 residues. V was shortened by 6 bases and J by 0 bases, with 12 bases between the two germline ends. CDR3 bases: TGTGCCAGCAGAGCACGGTCAAGCTCCTACAATGAGCAGTTCTTC. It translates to CASRARSSSYNEQFF.